This is a list of T cell receptor beta chains from one sample in a study of blood T cell repertoires in COVID-19. This table comes from immunoSEQ multiplex PCR, and its TCRdb copy is limited to in-frame clones, with some not included. The table shows tens of thousands of clones, with roughly 76% occurring only once. Sequenced input: peripheral blood. The receptor set was obtained from a woman at least 80 years old with active or convalescent COVID-19. Each CDR3 is given with its conserved first and last residue. The D gene is left open where the match is weak. Only part of the rows carry a size: once, few, many, or a class if the clone is expanded.

TRBD2,TRBJ2-5,few,TRBV7-7,16,CASSLGLAGHQETQYF,TGTGCTAGCAGCCTAGGACTAGCGGGGCACCAAGAGACCCAGTACTTC
NA,TRBJ2-1,NA,TRBV19,14,CASKKSGPSNEQFF,TGTGCCAGTAAGAAGAGCGGGCCTAGCAATGAGCAGTTCTTC
TRBD1,TRBJ1-2,NA,TRBV9,14,CASSVGTGDYGYTF,TGTGCCAGCAGCGTGGGGACAGGGGACTATGGCTACACCTTC
TRBD1,TRBJ2-2,NA,TRBV4-3,14,CASSQNRGTGELFF,TGCGCCAGCAGCCAAAACAGGGGAACCGGGGAGCTGTTTTTT
TRBD1,TRBJ1-1,NA,TRBV27,14,CASSLDRGRTEAFF,TGTGCCAGCAGTTTGGACAGGGGGCGGACTGAAGCTTTCTTT
NA,TRBJ1-1,NA,TRBV27,13,CASSFGGNTEAFF,TGTGCCAGCAGTTTTGGAGGGAACACTGAAGCTTTCTTT
NA,TRBJ1-5,NA,TRBV5-4,13,CASSLDMDQPQHF,TGTGCCAGCAGCTTAGACATGGATCAGCCCCAGCATTTT
TRBD2,TRBJ2-7,once,TRBV29-1,12,CSVKRGDYEQYF,TGCAGCGTTAAGCGGGGGGATTACGAGCAGTACTTC
TRBD1,TRBJ1-6,NA,TRBV6-6,15,CASSEGQGARSPLHF,TGTGCCAGCAGTGAGGGACAGGGGGCCCGTTCACCCCTCCACTTT
TRBD1,TRBJ2-3,NA,TRBV10-3,14,CAIRPGQGTDTQYF,TGTGCCATCAGACCGGGACAGGGCACAGATACGCAGTATTTT
NA,TRBJ1-4,NA,TRBV6-2/TRBV6-3,15,CASSYGGATNEKLFF,TGTGCCAGCAGTTACGGAGGGGCAACTAATGAAAAACTGTTTTTT
NA,TRBJ1-5,NA,TRBV7-2,13,CASSPGINQPQHF,TGTGCCAGCAGCCCCGGGATCAATCAGCCCCAGCATTTT
NA,TRBJ2-1,NA,TRBV4-2,17,CASSQGWSGHSYNEQFF,TGTGCCAGCAGCCAAGGTTGGAGCGGCCACTCCTACAATGAGCAGTTCTTC
NA,TRBJ2-1,NA,TRBV24-1,16,CATSDRGTFTYNEQFF,TGTGCCACCAGTGATAGGGGGACATTTACCTACAATGAGCAGTTCTTC
NA,TRBJ2-3,NA,TRBV7-2,13,CASSPGRTDTQYF,TGTGCCAGCAGCCCGGGTCGAACCGATACGCAGTATTTT
TRBD1,TRBJ1-5,NA,TRBV15,17,CATSRDRGSSGNQPQHF,TGTGCCACCAGCAGGGACAGGGGCTCCTCGGGCAATCAGCCCCAGCATTTT
NA,TRBJ2-3,NA,TRBV27,13,CASSLRTVDTQYF,TGTGCCAGCAGTTTGCGGACAGTGGATACGCAGTATTTT
NA,TRBJ1-5,NA,TRBV6-6,16,CASSYSHGGSNQPQHF,TGTGCCAGCAGTTACAGTCACGGGGGTAGCAATCAGCCCCAGCATTTT
TRBD1,TRBJ2-7,NA,TRBV7-3,14,CASSPTGQAHEQYF,TGTGCCAGCAGCCCTACGGGACAGGCGCACGAGCAGTACTTC
TRBD2,TRBJ2-7,NA,TRBV3-1/TRBV3-2,14,CASSPSGASYEQYF,TGTGCCAGCAGCCCTAGCGGGGCGTCCTACGAGCAGTACTTC
TRBD2,TRBJ2-5,NA,TRBV6-2/TRBV6-3,18,CASSYSEFPSGNGETQYF,TGTGCCAGCAGTTACTCAGAGTTTCCTAGCGGGAATGGAGAGACCCAGTACTTC
NA,TRBJ2-7,NA,TRBV7-2,14,CASKRTGQTYEQYF,TGTGCCAGCAAACGCACAGGACAGACCTACGAGCAGTACTTC
NA,TRBJ2-7,NA,TRBV20-1,11,CSATTVYEQYF,TGCAGTGCAACGACAGTCTACGAGCAGTACTTC
TRBD1,TRBJ2-7,NA,TRBV7-2,13,CASSSPGQYQQYF,TGTGCCAGCAGCTCGCCGGGACAGTATCAGCAGTACTTC
NA,TRBJ1-2,NA,TRBV4-1,15,CASSLYRPGDYGYTF,TGCGCCAGCAGCCTCTACCGACCGGGAGACTATGGCTACACCTTC
NA,TRBJ1-6,NA,TRBV4-2,16,CASSQVRFIYNSPLHF,TGTGCCAGCAGCCAAGTTCGGTTCATCTATAATTCACCCCTCCACTTT
NA,TRBJ2-4,NA,TRBV5-8,16,CASSLGQYLAKNIQYF,TGTGCCAGCAGCTTGGGACAGTACTTAGCCAAAAACATTCAGTACTTC
NA,TRBJ1-2,NA,TRBV9,12,CASSVAHYGYTF,TGTGCCAGCAGCGTCGCGCACTATGGCTACACCTTC
TRBD1,TRBJ2-2,few,TRBV7-2,15,CASSLRTGATGELFF,TGTGCCAGCAGCTTACGGACAGGGGCCACCGGGGAGCTGTTTTTT
NA,TRBJ1-2,NA,TRBV27,15,CASSPIMLPQGGYTF,TGTGCCAGCAGCCCTATTATGTTACCCCAGGGTGGCTACACCTTC
NA,TRBJ1-1,NA,TRBV5-4,14,CASSPRTVDTEAFF,TGTGCCAGCAGCCCTCGAACGGTGGACACTGAAGCTTTCTTT
NA,TRBJ1-1,once,TRBV5-1,13,CASTRQENTEAFF,TGCGCCAGCACCCGACAGGAGAACACTGAAGCTTTCTTT
NA,TRBJ1-6,NA,TRBV6-2/TRBV6-3,17,CASSPRQASSYNSPLHF,TGTGCCAGCAGTCCGAGACAGGCGAGCTCCTATAATTCACCCCTCCACTTT
TRBD1,TRBJ2-7,NA,TRBV6-5,14,CASSSGDRGKKQYF,TGTGCCAGCAGTTCGGGGGACAGGGGGAAGAAGCAGTACTTC
NA,TRBJ2-5,NA,TRBV5-8,17,CASSPSLREGNSETQYF,TGTGCCAGCAGCCCTAGCCTGCGGGAAGGCAATTCGGAGACCCAGTACTTC
NA,TRBJ2-1,many,TRBV27,15,CASSLSIRGRNEQFF,TGTGCCAGCAGTTTATCGATTCGGGGGAGGAATGAGCAGTTCTTC
TRBD2,TRBJ2-1,NA,TRBV6-2/TRBV6-3,14,CASSLLAGTNEQFF,TGTGCCAGCAGCTTATTAGCGGGGACGAATGAGCAGTTCTTC
TRBD1,TRBJ1-2,few,TRBV11-2,15,CASTETGGTSYGYTF,TGTGCCAGCACCGAAACAGGGGGCACGAGCTATGGCTACACCTTC
TRBD1,TRBJ2-7,NA,TRBV28,12,CATSTGSHEQYF,TGTGCCACCTCGACAGGGAGCCACGAGCAGTACTTC
NA,TRBJ1-2,NA,TRBV5-1,17,CASSSDFWPTVNYGYTF,TGCGCCAGCAGCTCGGATTTCTGGCCGACAGTTAACTATGGCTACACCTTC
NA,TRBJ1-1,NA,TRBV6-2/TRBV6-3,14,CASSRSGEGAEAFF,TGTGCCAGCAGCCGTTCAGGTGAGGGCGCTGAAGCTTTCTTT
TRBD1,TRBJ2-5,NA,TRBV29-1,12,CSVQSGGETQYF,TGCAGCGTCCAATCAGGGGGAGAGACCCAGTACTTC
TRBD2,TRBJ2-2,NA,TRBV12-5,15,CASGLGLAIGGELFF,TGTGCTAGTGGTTTGGGACTAGCTATCGGCGGGGAGCTGTTTTTT
TRBD2,TRBJ2-3,NA,TRBV9,16,CASSVGTGGSTDTQYF,TGTGCCAGCAGCGTGGGGACGGGGGGAAGCACAGATACGCAGTATTTT
TRBD1,TRBJ1-6,once,TRBV7-8,15,CASSLDRVGNSPLHF,TGTGCCAGCAGCCTTGACAGGGTCGGTAATTCACCCCTCCACTTT
NA,TRBJ1-1,NA,TRBV2,13,CASRGQKNTEAFF,TGTGCCAGCAGGGGGCAGAAGAACACTGAAGCTTTCTTT
NA,TRBJ2-2,few,TRBV4-2,18,CASSQDPEGLGNTGELFF,TGTGCCAGCAGCCAAGATCCGGAGGGCCTAGGGAACACCGGGGAGCTGTTTTTT
NA,TRBJ1-5,NA,TRBV4-3,15,CASSQENSFNQPQHF,TGCGCCAGCAGCCAAGAGAACAGTTTTAATCAGCCCCAGCATTTT
TRBD1,TRBJ2-4,NA,TRBV7-8,15,CASSLASGQGGIQYF,TGTGCCAGCAGCTTAGCCTCGGGACAGGGAGGCATTCAGTACTTC
NA,TRBJ1-1,NA,TRBV11-2,15,CASSLEQGMNTEAFF,TGTGCCAGCAGCTTAGAACAGGGTATGAACACTGAAGCTTTCTTT
TRBD1,TRBJ1-2,NA,TRBV2,14,CASSSRQGAYGYTF,TGTGCCAGCAGTTCACGACAGGGGGCCTATGGCTACACCTTC
NA,TRBJ1-1,NA,TRBV10-3,12,CATQEGDTEAFF,TGTGCCACTCAGGAAGGTGACACTGAAGCTTTCTTT
TRBD1,TRBJ2-1,NA,TRBV5-6,15,CASSLARDRGNEQFF,TGTGCCAGCAGCTTGGCCAGGGACAGGGGAAATGAGCAGTTCTTC
TRBD1,TRBJ2-1,NA,TRBV4-2,14,CASSQRDRINEQFF,TGTGCCAGCAGCCAAAGGGACAGGATTAATGAGCAGTTCTTC
TRBD1,TRBJ2-7,NA,TRBV7-9,15,CASSYGTGHSYEQYF,TGTGCCAGCAGCTACGGGACAGGTCACTCCTACGAGCAGTACTTC
NA,TRBJ2-1,NA,TRBV19,15,CASSIGGDSYNEQFF,TGTGCCAGTAGTATCGGCGGGGATTCCTACAATGAGCAGTTCTTC